This TCR beta chain is drawn from a study of CD8+CD57+ T cells in acquired aplastic anemia. The study's findings and limits: Patients and healthy controls showed no significant CD8+ Simpson's diversity difference. Roughly 30 sequences, all CD8+ CDR3, were shared between patients and controls.

The authors sequenced patients whose flow cytometry had shown CD8+CD57+ cell expansion. Severe acquired aplastic anemia was diagnosed in all patients. Patients had undergone no therapy by the time their blood was sampled. It was genomic DNA that served as the template for profiling TCR beta VDJ and CDR3. TCRdb processed the reads anew with MiXCR; each CDR3 protein has one entry. The table shows hundreds of thousands of distinct CDR3 sequences, with approximately 33% occurring only once. V lost 2 bases and J lost 6, with 5 bases in between. The CDR3 sequence is 12 residues long. The germline V gene has CDR1 SEHNR and CDR2 FQNEAQ (reference sequence). This clonotype was detected ten times or more. Its antigen remains unknown.

The specimen sequenced was sorted CD4+, CD8+, or CD8+CD57+ T cells (not recorded which) from PBMCs. The sequence came from a human donor with aplastic anemia. This chain uses TRBV7-9 with TRBJ1-5; D uncertain. CDR3 region: CASSLLGQPQHF. The CDR3 DNA follows: TGTGCCAGCAGCTTATTGGGTCAGCCCCAGCATTTT.